This T cell receptor (beta chain) was identified during a study of blood T cell repertoires in COVID-19. Study overall: Samples taken during acute and convalescent COVID-19 were collected in the United States, Italy and Spain. From T cells, B-cell-depleted T cells, or PBMCs came the material, which was cDNA or gDNA.

The CDR3 has 13 amino acids. V lost 9 bases to trimming and J lost 3 bases; unmatched junction nucleotides: 6. Germline lookup yields CDR1 SGHTA and CDR2 FQGNSA. As originally analysed: For nucleated cells, counts were estimated from reference gene primer amplification. Profiling relied on immunoSEQ multiplex PCR, and the TCRdb table lists in-frame clones only, not all of them. V, J and clone size are taken as reported in that table, and D and trimming were inferred from the DNA itself. The table shows around 40,000 clones, with 70% to 90% occurring only once. Seattle patients were enrolled during active infection and followed longitudinally.

Sequencing was performed on peripheral blood. The J gene is TRBJ1-1, the V gene TRBV7-2; 8 bases map to TRBD1. This TCR was sampled from a man aged 55 to 70 with COVID-19, enrolled during active disease. This CDR3 reads CASSRGRYTEAFF. For the CDR3, the DNA is TGTGCCAGTTCCAGGGGGCGGTACACTGAAGCTTTCTTT.